These 13 T cell receptor beta chains originate from one sample sequenced in a study of T cell repertoires in cytomegalovirus infection. A single record per CDR3 protein comes from TCRdb applying MiXCR to the reads. The sample holds approximately 630,000 distinct CDR3 sequences; less than 25% are singletons and the top ten take 6.5% to 10%. Sequenced sample: CD8+ T cells from PBMCs. The receptors come from a human donor in good health (CMV status not recorded). Some clones in this sample may be carry-over from other donors' samples.

Ten or more counts support this clonotype. The chain uses TRBV7-2 and TRBJ2-1; 11 positions agree with TRBD2. The CDR3 runs to 18 residues. From germline, CDR1 is SGHTA and CDR2 FQGNSA. After removal of 1 base from V and 7 bases from J, the junction contained 12 bases not matched to a gene. CDR3 region: CASSLEKGTGLAVNEQFF. In nucleotides, the CDR3 is TGTGCCAGCAGCTTAGAAAAGGGGACGGGACTAGCGGTAAATGAGCAGTTCTTC.

This clonotype was observed a few times. This chain joins TRBV7-6 and TRBJ2-7; 9 positions match TRBD1. Germline V gene lookup returns CDR1 SGHVS and CDR2 FNYEAQ. The CDR3 has 19 residues. The ends lost 2 bases at V and 2 bases at J; junction bases unmatched: 16. DNA for the CDR3: TGTGCCAGCAGCTTAATCACGGGACAGGGTAGCCTCACGGCCTACGAGCAGTACGTC. It is translated as CASSLITGQGSLTAYEQYV.

The rearrangement uses TRBV7-6 and TRBJ2-2; 13 bases are shared with TRBD2. This CDR3 is 17 amino acids long. Per the germline V gene, CDR1 is SGHVS and CDR2 is FNYEAQ. J lost 5 bases, V lost 5 bases, and 8 bases had no gene match. The CDR3 coding sequence is TGTGCCAGCAGCCCAAGACTAGCGGGGGGTGAAACCGGGGAGCTGTTTTTT. This encodes CASSPRLAGGETGELFF.

The chain combines TRBV5-5 with TRBJ2-7; the match to TRBD1 covers 8 bases. This CDR3 has 12 residues. V gave up 3 bases and J gave up 7 bases; unmatched junction bases: 3. Per germline, CDR1 SGHKS and CDR2 YYEKEE (reference sequence). For the CDR3, the DNA is TGTGCCAGCAGCTGGACAGGGCGGGAGCAGTACGTC. Its translation: CASSWTGREQYV.

This sequence joins TRBV4-2 and TRBJ2-3; TRBD2 matches 10 bases. CDR1 is LGHNA, CDR2 YNFKEQ, per germline. Trimming cost V 1 base and J 2 bases; bases outside gene matches: 9. The CDR3 loop spans 18 amino acids. The CDR3: CASSQGLAGASSTDTQYF. The CDR3 DNA is TGTGCCAGCAGCCAAGGGCTAGCGGGGGCCTCGTCCACAGATACGCAGTATTTT.

V is TRBV20-1 and J is TRBJ2-7; the D gene is possibly TRBD2 (5 bases). There are 12 residues in the CDR3. Germline loops: CDR1 DFQATT, CDR2 SNEGSKA (reference sequence). V dropped 3 bases and J dropped 3 bases, with 9 bases sitting between them. In nucleotides, the CDR3 is TGCAGTGCTAGGGCCGCGGGCTACGAGCAGTACTTC. Its protein product is CSARAAGYEQYF.

Many counts were recorded for this clonotype. The rearrangement links TRBV19 to TRBJ1-5; maybe TRBD1 (6 bases). The V end lost 2 bases, the J end lost 4 bases, and 9 bases lay between the germline ends. The germline gives CDR1 LNHDA, CDR2 SQIVND (reference sequence). The CDR3 sequence is 14 residues long. CDR3: CASSIIGQNQPQHF. CDR3 nucleotides: TGTGCCAGTAGTATAATTGGACAGAATCAGCCCCAGCATTTT.

The rearrangement joins TRBV7-4 to TRBJ2-7; D is unresolved. With 1 base removed from V and 3 bases from J, the gap between germline ends came to 13 bases. CDR1 SGHVT and CDR2 SQSDAQ come from the germline V gene. This CDR3 comprises 15 residues. In DNA form, the CDR3 reads TGTGCCAGCAGCTTAGACGGTAGGAGATACTACGAGCAGTACTTC. Translation gives CASSLDGRRYYEQYF.

This clonotype was recorded at least ten times. This rearrangement joins TRBV7-2 to TRBJ2-1; TRBD1 agrees at 9 bases. The CDR3 spans 15 residues. Losses at the gene ends were 5 bases for V and 5 bases for J; bases not matched to a gene: 7. Looked up from germline, CDR1 is SGHTA and CDR2 is FQGNSA. DNA for the CDR3: TGTGCCAGCAGCCAATACCGGGACAGGGACAATGAGCAGTTCTTC. Its protein product is CASSQYRDRDNEQFF.

The chain couples TRBV29-1 to TRBJ2-7; no firm D call. This CDR3 is built from 11 residues. The germline gives CDR1 SQVTM, CDR2 ANQGSEA. Trimming stripped 4 bases from V and 7 bases from J, with 11 bases between. CDR3 loop: CSVGSHGEQYF. The CDR3 DNA reads TGCAGCGTTGGCTCCCATGGAGAGCAGTACTTC.

This clonotype was picked up many times. The chain links TRBV28 to TRBJ2-7; 10 nucleotides match TRBD1. The germline V gene has CDR1 MDHEN and CDR2 SYDVKM. V gave up 4 bases and J gave up 2 bases; unmatched junction bases: 8. CDR3 length: 16 amino acids. The CDR3 region is CASSSPGQGRAYEQYF. CDR3 in DNA: TGTGCCAGCAGTTCTCCGGGACAGGGGAGGGCCTACGAGCAGTACTTC.

This chain uses TRBV14 with TRBJ1-6; no reliable D call. The CDR3 is 14 residues long. Germline V gene lookup returns CDR1 SGHDN and CDR2 FVKESK. V lost 2 bases, J lost 9 bases, and 11 bases lay in between. The CDR3 sequence: CASSQRGFGSPLHF. CDR3 DNA: TGTGCCAGCAGCCAACGGGGATTCGGTTCACCCCTCCACTTT.

This clonotype was recorded a few times. The chain couples TRBV6-2 or TRBV6-3 to TRBJ1-1; D remains ambiguous. The CDR3 spans 13 residues. V shed 7 bases and J shed 0 bases, with 9 bases lying between them. CDR1 and CDR2 from the germline V gene are MNHEY and SVGEGT. The CDR3 nucleotides are TGTGCCAGCACCTTAGACTTGAACACTGAAGCTTTCTTT. Encoded protein: CASTLDLNTEAFF.